A single sample gave rise to the 3 T cell receptor beta chains below, sequenced in a study of T cells in tuberculosis. Data came from immunoSEQ multiplex PCR; TCRdb stores just in-frame clones and leaves some out. Altogether around 10,000 clones are present, around 94% being singletons, with the ten largest covering approximately 13%. The specimen sequenced was PBMCs. The source of these receptors is an adult with tuberculosis.

This clone was seen only once. The chain has TRBV7-9 and TRBJ1-4; 7 nucleotides line up with TRBD1. Per the germline V gene, CDR1 is SEHNR and CDR2 is FQNEAQ (reference sequence). The CDR3 consists of 14 residues. Losses at the gene ends were 3 bases for V and 5 bases for J; bases not matched to a gene: 3. The CDR3 sequence: CASSFTGVNEKLFF. The CDR3 nucleotides are TGTGCCAGCAGCTTCACAGGGGTGAATGAAAAACTGTTTTTT.

The J gene is TRBJ1-1, the V gene TRBV27; 9 bases agree with TRBD1. The CDR3 has 14 residues. The V gene's germline CDR1 is MNHEY and CDR2 SMNVEV (reference sequence). V lost 7 bases, J lost 3 bases, and 6 bases stayed unmatched. The CDR3 here is CASMNRGRDTEAFF. The CDR3 DNA sequence: TGTGCCAGCATGAACAGGGGGCGGGACACTGAAGCTTTCTTT.

The V and J genes are TRBV27 and TRBJ1-2; possibly TRBD1 for D (6 bases). CDR3 length equals 16 residues. The V end lost 4 bases, the J end lost 0 bases, and 15 bases lay between the germline ends. CDR1 and CDR2 from the germline V gene are MNHEY and SMNVEV (reference sequence). The CDR3 protein is CASSSAGVLANYGYTF. DNA for the CDR3: TGTGCCAGCAGTTCAGCAGGGGTCCTAGCTAACTATGGCTACACCTTC.